The rows below give T cell receptor beta chains drawn from one sample of a study of CD8+ T cells in alopecia areata. Assay: immunoSEQ multiplex PCR; the TCRdb copy retains only in-frame clones and omits some. The profile shows around 100,000 clones, approximately 63% of them singletons. This specimen consisted of CD8+ T cells sorted from blood, obtained at approximately week 60, from a patient treated with tofacitinib. All receptors come from a human donor with alopecia areata. CDR3s include the opening cysteine and the closing phenylalanine or tryptophan. The D gene is left open where the match is weak. Not every row has a clone size; where given, it reads once, few, many or a size class.

clone_size: -
d_call: -
j_call: TRBJ2-3
v_call: TRBV5-1
cdr3_aa: CASSARFSLTDTQYF
cdr3_nt: TGCGCCAGCAGCGCCCGATTTTCGCTCACAGATACGCAGTATTTT

clone_size: few
d_call: -
j_call: TRBJ2-5
v_call: TRBV9
cdr3_aa: CASSVEPRAAPETQYF
cdr3_nt: TGTGCCAGCAGCGTAGAGCCCCGGGCAGCGCCAGAGACCCAGTACTTC

clone_size: -
d_call: -
j_call: TRBJ1-1
v_call: TRBV5-1
cdr3_aa: CASSLTPNTEAFF
cdr3_nt: TGCGCCAGCAGCTTGACACCGAACACTGAAGCTTTCTTT

clone_size: -
d_call: TRBD1
j_call: TRBJ2-6
v_call: TRBV29-1
cdr3_aa: CSVGGTVRSGANVLTF
cdr3_nt: TGCAGCGTTGGTGGGACAGTGCGCTCTGGGGCCAACGTCCTGACTTTC

clone_size: -
d_call: -
j_call: TRBJ2-3
v_call: TRBV15
cdr3_aa: CATTPWGTDTQYF
cdr3_nt: TGTGCCACCACCCCTTGGGGCACAGATACGCAGTATTTT

clone_size: -
d_call: TRBD1
j_call: TRBJ2-3
v_call: TRBV14
cdr3_aa: CASSNYRGYTDTQYF
cdr3_nt: TGTGCCAGCAGCAACTACAGGGGCTACACAGATACGCAGTATTTT

clone_size: -
d_call: -
j_call: TRBJ2-5
v_call: TRBV30
cdr3_aa: CAWSPRGGGKETQYF
cdr3_nt: TGTGCCTGGAGCCCGAGGGGCGGAGGAAAAGAGACCCAGTACTTC

clone_size: -
d_call: TRBD1
j_call: TRBJ2-7
v_call: TRBV19
cdr3_aa: CASSPGQDGDEQYF
cdr3_nt: TGTGCCAGTAGCCCGGGACAGGATGGCGACGAGCAGTACTTC

clone_size: few
d_call: -
j_call: TRBJ1-1
v_call: TRBV29-1
cdr3_aa: CSVDSAGRAFF
cdr3_nt: TGCAGCGTTGACTCGGCAGGGCGAGCTTTCTTT

clone_size: -
d_call: -
j_call: TRBJ2-7
v_call: TRBV4-1
cdr3_aa: CASSQGTYEQYF
cdr3_nt: TGCGCCAGCAGCCAGGGAACCTACGAGCAGTACTTC

clone_size: -
d_call: -
j_call: TRBJ2-1
v_call: TRBV7-3
cdr3_aa: CASSLGGVGEQFF
cdr3_nt: TGTGCCAGCAGCTTAGGAGGGGTGGGTGAGCAGTTCTTC